The following is a T cell receptor beta chain sequence with its context. Here immunoSEQ multiplex PCR was the method, and the copy in TCRdb shows in-frame clones only, minus some. The table lists around 300,000 clones, roughly 88% of them singletons. The data stem from a study of blood T cell repertoires in COVID-19. Study background: PBMCs, B-cell-depleted T cells, or T cells were the source of the cDNA or gDNA that made up the material.

Between the trimmed V and J ends, which lost 0 bases and 7 bases, there was a span of 13 bases. The CDR3 has 16 amino acids. Germline V gives CDR1 LGHNA, CDR2 YSLEER. Sequenced sample: peripheral blood. The chain couples TRBV4-3 to TRBJ1-6; D might be TRBD1 (5 bases). This TCR came from a woman aged 30 to 39 with active or convalescent COVID-19. DNA of the CDR3: TGCGCCAGCAGCCAAGAACCCAGGGATGGGAATTCACCCCTCCACTTT. This sequence encodes CASSQEPRDGNSPLHF.